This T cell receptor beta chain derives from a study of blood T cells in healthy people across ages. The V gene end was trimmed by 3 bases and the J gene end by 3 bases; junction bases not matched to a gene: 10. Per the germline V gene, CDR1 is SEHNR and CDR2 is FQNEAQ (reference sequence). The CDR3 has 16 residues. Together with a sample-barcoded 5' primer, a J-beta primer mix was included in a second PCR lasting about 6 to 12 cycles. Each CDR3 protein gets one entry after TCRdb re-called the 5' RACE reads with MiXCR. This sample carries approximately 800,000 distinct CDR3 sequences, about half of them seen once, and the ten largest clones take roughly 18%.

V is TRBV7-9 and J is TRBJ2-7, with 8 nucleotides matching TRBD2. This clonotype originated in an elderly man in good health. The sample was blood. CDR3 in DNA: TGTGCCAGCAGCTTCCCCTCGGGAGGGAGCAACTACGAGCAGTACTTC. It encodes CASSFPSGGSNYEQYF.